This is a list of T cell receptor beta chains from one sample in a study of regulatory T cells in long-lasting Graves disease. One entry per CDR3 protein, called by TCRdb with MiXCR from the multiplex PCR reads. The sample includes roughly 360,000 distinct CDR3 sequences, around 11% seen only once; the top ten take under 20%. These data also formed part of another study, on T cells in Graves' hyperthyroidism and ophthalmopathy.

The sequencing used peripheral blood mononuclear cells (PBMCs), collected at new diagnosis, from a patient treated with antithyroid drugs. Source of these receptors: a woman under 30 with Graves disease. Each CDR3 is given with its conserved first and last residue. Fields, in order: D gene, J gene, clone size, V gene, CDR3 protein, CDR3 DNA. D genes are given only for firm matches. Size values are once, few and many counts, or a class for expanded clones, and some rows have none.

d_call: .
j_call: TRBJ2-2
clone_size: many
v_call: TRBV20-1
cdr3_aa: CSATGHLNTGELFF
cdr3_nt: TGCAGTGCTACCGGACACTTGAACACCGGGGAGCTGTTTTTT

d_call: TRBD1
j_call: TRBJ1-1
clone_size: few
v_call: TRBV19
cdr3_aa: CASSIRTGEEAFF
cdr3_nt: TGTGCCAGTAGTATCCGGACAGGGGAGGAAGCTTTCTTT

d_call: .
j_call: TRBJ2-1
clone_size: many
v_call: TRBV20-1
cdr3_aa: CSARFAWREQSNEQFF
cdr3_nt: TGCAGTGCTAGATTCGCTTGGCGGGAACAATCCAATGAGCAGTTCTTC

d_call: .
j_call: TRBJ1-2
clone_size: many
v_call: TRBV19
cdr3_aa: CASHDGTETSLGYGYTF
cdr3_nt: TGTGCCAGCCACGACGGGACGGAGACCTCCCTGGGCTATGGCTACACCTTC

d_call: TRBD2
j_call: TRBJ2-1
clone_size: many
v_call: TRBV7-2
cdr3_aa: CASSFLREDNEQFF
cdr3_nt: TGTGCCAGCAGCTTCCTGCGGGAGGACAATGAGCAGTTCTTC

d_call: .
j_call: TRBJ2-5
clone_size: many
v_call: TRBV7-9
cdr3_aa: CASSSRLRETQYF
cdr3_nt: TGTGCCAGCAGCTCACGGCTCCGGGAGACCCAGTACTTC

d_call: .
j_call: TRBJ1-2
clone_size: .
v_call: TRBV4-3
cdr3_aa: CASSEWANYGYTF
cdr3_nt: TGCGCCAGCAGCGAATGGGCGAACTATGGCTACACCTTC

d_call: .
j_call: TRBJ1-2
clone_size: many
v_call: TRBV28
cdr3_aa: CASTLTGGNYGYTF
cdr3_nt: TGTGCCAGCACCCTTACGGGGGGGAACTATGGCTACACCTTC

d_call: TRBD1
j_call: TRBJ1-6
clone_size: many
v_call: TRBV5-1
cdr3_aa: CASRTGTGVSPNSPLHF
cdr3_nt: TGCGCCAGCAGAACGGGGACAGGGGTATCTCCGAATTCACCCCTCCACTTT

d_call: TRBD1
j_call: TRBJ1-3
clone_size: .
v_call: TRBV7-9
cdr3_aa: CASRSPGTGGNTIYF
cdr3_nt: TGTGCCAGCAGAAGTCCCGGGACAGGGGGAAACACCATATATTTT

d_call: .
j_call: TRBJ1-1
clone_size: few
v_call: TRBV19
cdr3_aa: CASSIRGRDTEAFF
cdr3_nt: TGTGCCAGTAGTATCAGGGGAAGGGACACTGAAGCTTTCTTT

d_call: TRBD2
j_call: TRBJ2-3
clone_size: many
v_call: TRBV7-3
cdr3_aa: CASSFTSGGGTDTQYF
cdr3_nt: TGTGCCAGCAGCTTTACTAGCGGGGGAGGCACAGATACGCAGTATTTT

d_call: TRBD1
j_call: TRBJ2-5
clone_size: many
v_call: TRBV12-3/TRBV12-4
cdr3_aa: CASSFRDRVQETQYF
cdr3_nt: TGTGCCAGCAGCTTCCGGGACAGGGTCCAAGAGACCCAGTACTTC

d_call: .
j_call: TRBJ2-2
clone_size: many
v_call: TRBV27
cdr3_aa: CASSLLATANTGELFF
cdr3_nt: TGTGCCAGCAGTTTATTGGCAACAGCGAACACCGGGGAGCTGTTTTTT

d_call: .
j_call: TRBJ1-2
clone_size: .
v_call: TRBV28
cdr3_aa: CASSWLRQGYSYTF
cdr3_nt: TGTGCCAGCAGTTGGTTACGTCAAGGATATAGCTACACCTTC

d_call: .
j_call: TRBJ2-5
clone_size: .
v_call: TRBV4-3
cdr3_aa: CASSQESWPARGATQYF
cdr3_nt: TGCGCCAGCAGCCAAGAGAGCTGGCCAGCTAGGGGCGCGACCCAGTACTTC

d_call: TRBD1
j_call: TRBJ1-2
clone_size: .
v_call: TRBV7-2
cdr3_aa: CASSPISYRGEGGYTF
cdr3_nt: TGTGCCAGCAGCCCGATCTCTTACAGGGGAGAAGGTGGCTACACCTTC

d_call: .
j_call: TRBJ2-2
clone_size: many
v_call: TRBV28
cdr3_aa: CASSSIDAGADTGELFF
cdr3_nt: TGTGCCAGCAGTTCTATAGATGCAGGGGCGGACACCGGGGAGCTGTTTTTT

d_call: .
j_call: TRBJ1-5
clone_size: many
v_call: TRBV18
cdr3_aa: CASSMTGLYLSNQPQHF
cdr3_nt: TGTGCCAGCTCCATGACCGGGCTATACCTAAGCAATCAGCCCCAGCATTTT

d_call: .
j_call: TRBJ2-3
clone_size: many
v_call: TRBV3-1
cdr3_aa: CASSADSTDTQYF
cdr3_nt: TGTGCCAGCAGCGCCGACAGCACAGATACGCAGTATTTT

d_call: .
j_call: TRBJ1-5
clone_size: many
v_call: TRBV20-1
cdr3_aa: CSARGQWGNQPQHF
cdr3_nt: TGCAGTGCTAGAGGGCAATGGGGCAATCAGCCCCAGCATTTT

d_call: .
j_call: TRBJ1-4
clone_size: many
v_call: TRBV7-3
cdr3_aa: CASRSKLFF
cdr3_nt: TGTGCCAGCAGGAGTAAACTGTTTTTT

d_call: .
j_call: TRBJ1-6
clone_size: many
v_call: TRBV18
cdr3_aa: CASSPPGGESPPLHF
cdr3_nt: TGTGCCAGCTCACCCCCGGGAGGGGAGAGTCCACCCCTCCACTTT

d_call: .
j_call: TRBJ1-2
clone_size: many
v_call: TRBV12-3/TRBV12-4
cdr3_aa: CASSSSRESYGYTF
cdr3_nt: TGTGCCAGCAGTTCGTCGCGGGAGAGCTATGGCTACACCTTC

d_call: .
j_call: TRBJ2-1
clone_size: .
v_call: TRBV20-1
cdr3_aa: CSARPDTDNEQFF
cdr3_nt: TGCAGTGCTAGACCCGACACAGACAATGAGCAGTTCTTC

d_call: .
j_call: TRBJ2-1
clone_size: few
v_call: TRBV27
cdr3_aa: CASNRRGNDEQFF
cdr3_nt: TGTGCCAGCAATCGCAGGGGCAACGATGAGCAGTTCTTC

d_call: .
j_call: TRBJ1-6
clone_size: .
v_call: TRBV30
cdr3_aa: CAWSVQINSPLHF
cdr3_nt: TGTGCCTGGAGTGTCCAGATTAATTCACCCCTCCACTTT

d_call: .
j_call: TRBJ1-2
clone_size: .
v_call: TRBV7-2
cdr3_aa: CASSFLESLKYVGPSHYGYTF
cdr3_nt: TGTGCCAGCAGCTTTCTTGAGTCCCTTAAATACGTGGGGCCAAGTCACTATGGCTACACCTTC